This TCR beta chain was documented in a study of T cell repertoires in cytomegalovirus infection. General study points: In two of eight donors, the top clonotype was HLA-C-restricted CMV-specific.

TCRdb reprocessed the reads via MiXCR and lists one record per CDR3 protein. The table lists hundreds of thousands of distinct CDR3 sequences, about 11% of them singletons. This CDR3 region has 12 residues. The germline V and J ends were trimmed by 1 base and 3 bases, with 7 bases remaining between them. CDR1 and CDR2 (germline): SQVTM, ANQGSEA. On this clonotype: Antigen: not known.

Material: PBMCs. The chain is built from TRBV29-1 and TRBJ2-7; D is ambiguous. The sequence was collected from a human donor in good health (CMV status not recorded). Some clones in this sample may be carry-over from other donors' samples. The DNA for the CDR3 is TGCAGCGTTGAAGGTAGTGACTACGAGCAGTACTTC. Protein product: CSVEGSDYEQYF.